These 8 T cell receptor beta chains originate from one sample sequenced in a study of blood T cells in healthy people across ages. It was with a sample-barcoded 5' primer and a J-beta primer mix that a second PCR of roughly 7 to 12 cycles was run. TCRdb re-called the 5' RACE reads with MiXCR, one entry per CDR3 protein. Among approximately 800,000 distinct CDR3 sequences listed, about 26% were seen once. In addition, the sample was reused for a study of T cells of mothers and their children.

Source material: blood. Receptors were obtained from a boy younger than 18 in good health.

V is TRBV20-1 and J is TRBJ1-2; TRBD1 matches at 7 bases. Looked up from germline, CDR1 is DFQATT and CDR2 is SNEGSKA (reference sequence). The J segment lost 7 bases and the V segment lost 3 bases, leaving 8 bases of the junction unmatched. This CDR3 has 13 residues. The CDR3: CSARETGRGGYTF. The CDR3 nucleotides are TGCAGTGCTAGGGAGACAGGGAGGGGTGGCTACACCTTC.

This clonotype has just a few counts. This CDR3 is CASSQGRRGNYEQYF. The DNA of the CDR3 is TGCGCCAGCAGCCAAGGTCGAAGGGGAAACTACGAGCAGTACTTC. The J gene is TRBJ2-5, the V gene TRBV4-1, with D perhaps TRBD1 (5 bases). The better agreement between TRBJ2-7 and the DNA end casts doubt on the J call. CDR1 MGHRA and CDR2 YSYEKL come from the germline V gene. This CDR3 is 15 amino acids long.

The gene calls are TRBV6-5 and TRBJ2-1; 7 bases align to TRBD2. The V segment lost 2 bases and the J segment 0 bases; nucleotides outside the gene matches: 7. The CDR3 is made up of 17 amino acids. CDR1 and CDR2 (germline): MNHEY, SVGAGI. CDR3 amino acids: CASSYGWLAASYNEQFF. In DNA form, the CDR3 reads TGTGCCAGCAGTTACGGTTGGCTAGCGGCCTCCTACAATGAGCAGTTCTTC.

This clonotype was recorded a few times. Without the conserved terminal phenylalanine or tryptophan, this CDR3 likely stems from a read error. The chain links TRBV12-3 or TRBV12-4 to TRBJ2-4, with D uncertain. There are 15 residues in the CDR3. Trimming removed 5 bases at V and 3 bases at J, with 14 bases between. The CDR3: CASSGRAMGKNIQYL. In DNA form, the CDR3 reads TGTGCCAGCAGTGGAAGGGCTATGGGCAAAAACATTCAGTACCTC.

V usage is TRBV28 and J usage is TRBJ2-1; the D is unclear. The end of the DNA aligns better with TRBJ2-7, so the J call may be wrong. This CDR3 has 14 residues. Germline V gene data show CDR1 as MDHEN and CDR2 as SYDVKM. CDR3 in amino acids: CAAGLGGSSYEQYF. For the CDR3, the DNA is TGTGCCGCAGGTTTGGGTGGTTCTTCCTACGAGCAGTACTTC.

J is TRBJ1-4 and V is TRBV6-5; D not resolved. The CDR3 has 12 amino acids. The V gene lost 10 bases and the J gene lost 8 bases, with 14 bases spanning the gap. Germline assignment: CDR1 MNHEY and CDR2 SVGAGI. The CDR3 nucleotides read TGTGCCAACCGGGCGGGCGGCGAAAAACTGTTTTTT. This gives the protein CANRAGGEKLFF.

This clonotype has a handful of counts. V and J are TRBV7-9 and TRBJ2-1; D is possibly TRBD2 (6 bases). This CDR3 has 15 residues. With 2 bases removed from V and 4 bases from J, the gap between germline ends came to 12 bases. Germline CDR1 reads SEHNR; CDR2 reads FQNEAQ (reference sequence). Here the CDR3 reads CASSLLAPQYNEQFF. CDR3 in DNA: TGTGCCAGCAGCTTACTAGCGCCCCAATACAATGAGCAGTTCTTC.

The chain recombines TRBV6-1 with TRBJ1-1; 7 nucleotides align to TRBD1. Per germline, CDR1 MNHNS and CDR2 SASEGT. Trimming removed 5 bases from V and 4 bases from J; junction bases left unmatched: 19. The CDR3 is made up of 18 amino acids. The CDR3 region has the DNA TGTGCCAGCAGTCCCACAAGACAGGGCGGGGCCCCGGTCACTGAAGCTTTCTTT. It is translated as CASSPTRQGGAPVTEAFF.